The present T cell receptor (beta chain) was sequenced within a study of blood T cell repertoires in COVID-19. Looking at the study overall: In each case, the material was cDNA or gDNA derived from T cells, B-cell-depleted T cells, or PBMCs.

Per the original data handling: Reference gene primer amplification yielded estimated nucleated cell counts. Only in-frame clones appear in the TCRdb table, and some are missing; sequencing was by immunoSEQ multiplex PCR. That table supplies the V and J calls and clone size; D and trimming were determined from the DNA. The table records 25,000 or so clones, roughly 85% of them present only once. Germline-derived CDR1 and CDR2 are KGHSH and LQKENI. The CDR3 covers 15 residues. With V trimmed by 5 bases and J by 3 bases, 9 bases remained unmatched. The sequencing sample was made of peripheral blood. The TCR sequence derives from a woman between 45 and 60 years old with active COVID-19. The chain is built from TRBV18 and TRBJ1-1; TRBD1 agrees at 7 bases. The CDR3 reads CASSNRQGGDTEAFF. The CDR3 DNA sequence: TGTGCCAGCTCAAATAGACAGGGTGGGGACACTGAAGCTTTCTTT. Combining the CDR3 with reference TRBV18 and TRBJ1-1 gives the whole variable domain NAGVMQNPRHLVRRRGQEARLRCSPMKGHSHVYWYRQLPEEGLKFMVYLQKENIIDESGMPKERFSAEFPKEGPSILRIQQVVRGDSAAYFCASSNRQGGDTEAFFGQGTRLTVV.